One and the same sample provided the 17 T cell receptor beta chains below, sequenced in a study of cytomegalovirus exposure and HLA in healthy donors. With 60 Vbeta and 13 Jbeta primers, the PCR was carried out. The method was immunoSEQ multiplex PCR; TCRdb's version includes in-frame clones alone and lacks a portion of them. The table has 150,000 to 200,000 clones, about 80% seen once; the top ten hold roughly 1.4%. The specimen was PBMCs. Receptor source: a man younger than 30 in good health and CMV-seronegative.

The chain employs TRBV6-6 and TRBJ1-5, with 7 bases matching TRBD1. CDR3 length: 15 residues. The ends lost 6 bases at V and 3 bases at J; junction bases unmatched: 8. Germline V gene sequence: CDR1 MNHNY, CDR2 SVGAGI (reference sequence). The CDR3 nucleotides are TGTGCCAGCAGCGCCGACGACAGGGCCAATCAGCCCCAGCATTTT. This gives the protein CASSADDRANQPQHF.

This clone was counted a few times. The rearrangement uses TRBV5-1 and TRBJ2-5, with D maybe TRBD1 (6 bases). CDR3 length: 17 amino acids. V shed 6 bases and J shed 0 bases, with 21 bases lying between them. Germline V gene data show CDR1 as SGHRS and CDR2 as YFSETQ. This chain's CDR3 is CASKSRAQGKYQETQYF. CDR3 DNA sequence: TGCGCCAGCAAATCCCGGGCACAGGGAAAGTACCAAGAGACCCAGTACTTC.

This chain joins TRBV6-1 and TRBJ1-1; D is perhaps TRBD1 (5 bases). The V end was cut by 2 bases, the J end by 7 bases, with 17 bases between. The CDR3 contains 15 residues. Looked up from germline, CDR1 is MNHNS and CDR2 is SASEGT. CDR3 in DNA: TGTGCCAGCAGTGAACTTGAGCTATTCGGGGGTGAAGCTTTCTTT. Amino acid sequence: CASSELELFGGEAFF.

V usage is TRBV7-8 and J usage is TRBJ2-1; perhaps TRBD1 as D (5 bases). The V gene lost 2 bases and the J gene lost 7 bases, with 12 bases spanning the gap. This CDR3 comprises 14 residues. Per germline, CDR1 SGHVS and CDR2 FQNEAQ. This CDR3 is CASSLLPDRNEQFF. The DNA of the CDR3 is TGTGCCAGCAGCTTACTTCCCGACAGAAATGAGCAGTTCTTC.

CDR3 DNA sequence: TGTGCCAGCAGTTTGGACAGGGACCAGCCCCAGCATTTT. It encodes CASSLDRDQPQHF. This chain links TRBV2 with TRBJ1-5, with TRBD1 matching over 8 bases. Trimming cost V 5 bases and J 7 bases; bases outside gene matches: 4. The CDR3 totals 13 residues. The germline CDR1 and CDR2 sequences are SNHLY and FYNNEI.

The chain employs TRBV19 and TRBJ2-3; 10 bases match TRBD1. Germline V gene lookup returns CDR1 LNHDA and CDR2 SQIVND (reference sequence). V lost 7 bases to trimming and J lost 5 bases; unmatched junction nucleotides: 12. The CDR3 covers 16 residues. The CDR3 protein is CASNRDRGAKRDTQYF. The CDR3 DNA follows: TGTGCCAGTAATAGGGACAGGGGCGCGAAGAGAGATACGCAGTATTTT.

J is TRBJ2-7 and V is TRBV19, with 7 bases lining up with TRBD2. After removal of 3 bases from V and 1 base from J, the junction contained 12 bases not matched to a gene. Germline V lookup: CDR1 LNHDA, CDR2 SQIVND (reference sequence). The CDR3 covers 17 residues. The CDR3 sequence: CASSMVGRGRASYEQYF. The CDR3 bases are TGTGCCAGTAGTATGGTCGGTCGGGGGAGGGCGTCCTACGAGCAGTACTTC.

The rearrangement joins TRBV7-9 to TRBJ2-5; 7 bases match TRBD2. The CDR3 is made up of 15 amino acids. Trimming cost V 2 bases and J 5 bases; bases outside gene matches: 8. The germline gives CDR1 SEHNR, CDR2 FQNEAQ (reference sequence). CDR3 nucleotides: TGTGCCAGCAGCTTAACCCGCGCGGGAGTCGAGACCCAGTACTTC. It yields the protein CASSLTRAGVETQYF.

The gene calls are TRBV5-6 and TRBJ2-5, with TRBD1 identical over 8 bases. The CDR3 spans 15 residues. The germline V gene encodes CDR1 SGHDT and CDR2 YYEEEE. V was clipped by 4 bases and J by 1 base; unmatched bases: 6. CDR3 DNA: TGTGCCAGCAGCCAATGGACAGGGCTCCAAGAGACCCAGTACTTC. Its translation: CASSQWTGLQETQYF.

The CDR3 DNA sequence: TGTGCCAGCAGCTTGGGCTTTAGGAGGGCGGCTTCCTACGAGCAGTACTTC. Protein: CASSLGFRRAASYEQYF. This rearrangement joins TRBV13 to TRBJ2-7; tentative D call: TRBD2 (6 bases). Trimming removed 3 bases at V and 1 base at J, with 19 bases between. This CDR3 contains 17 residues. In germline, CDR1 is PRHDT, CDR2 FYEKMQ (reference sequence). The variable domain in full, completed from reference TRBV13 and TRBJ2-7, reads AAGVIQSPRHLIKEKRETATLKCYPIPRHDTVYWYQQGPGQDPQFLISFYEKMQSDKGSIPDRFSAQQFSDYHSELNMSSLELGDSALYFCASSLGFRRAASYEQYFGPGTRLTVT.

This CDR3 is CASSGGQGPGYTF. DNA for the CDR3: TGTGCCAGCAGCGGCGGACAGGGTCCGGGCTACACCTTC. V and J are TRBV5-4 and TRBJ1-2, with 8 bases matching TRBD1. Per the germline V gene, CDR1 is SGHNT and CDR2 is YYREEE (reference sequence). The CDR3 length is 13 residues. V was pared by 4 bases and J by 8 bases, with 7 bases of the junction left unmatched.

The chain uses TRBV5-8 and TRBJ2-1; D ambiguous. Germline V CDR1 and CDR2: SGHTS, YDEGEE. The CDR3 has 14 amino acids. Trimming took 1 base from V and 4 from J, leaving 9 bases between them. CDR3 DNA sequence: TGTGCCAGCAGCTTGAGGCAGGATTACAATGAGCAGTTCTTC. Translated: CASSLRQDYNEQFF.

The chain employs TRBV9 and TRBJ2-5, with 9 bases identical to TRBD2. The length of the CDR3 is 15 residues. Germline CDR1 reads SGDLS; CDR2 reads YYNGEE. V gave up 4 bases and J gave up 1 base; unmatched junction bases: 5. The CDR3 protein is CASSTAGGLQETQYF. CDR3 nucleotides: TGTGCCAGCAGCACAGCGGGGGGACTCCAAGAGACCCAGTACTTC.

The rearrangement joins TRBV5-4 to TRBJ1-1; TRBD1 aligns across 7 bases. Trimming took 5 bases from V and 5 from J; bases not matched to a gene: 6. Germline loops: CDR1 SGHNT, CDR2 YYREEE (reference sequence). The CDR3 totals 13 residues. Here the CDR3 reads CASSSTGLTEAFF. The CDR3 nucleotides are TGTGCCAGCAGTTCGACAGGGTTAACTGAAGCTTTCTTT.

The CDR3 protein is CASSESMGGGQPQHF. CDR3 coding DNA: TGTGCCAGCAGTGAAAGTATGGGGGGAGGTCAGCCCCAGCATTTT. The rearrangement links TRBV6-1 to TRBJ1-5, with D maybe TRBD1 (5 bases). V was clipped by 2 bases and J by 6 bases, with 14 bases between them. The CDR3 contains 15 residues. CDR1 is MNHNS, CDR2 SASEGT, per germline.

The chain couples TRBV5-1 to TRBJ2-3, with 11 bases fitting TRBD2. This CDR3 has 17 amino acids. Losses at the gene ends were 0 bases for V and 0 bases for J; bases not matched to a gene: 3. The germline V gene has CDR1 SGHRS and CDR2 YFSETQ. CDR3 in DNA: TGCGCCAGCAGCTTGGGACTAGCGGGACTAAGCACAGATACGCAGTATTTT. It translates to CASSLGLAGLSTDTQYF.

The chain has TRBV18 and TRBJ1-5; D not certain. Trimming took off 6 bases at V and 7 bases at J, with 13 bases between the two ends. The V gene's germline CDR1 is KGHSH and CDR2 LQKENI. This CDR3 is built from 13 residues. The CDR3 DNA reads TGTGCCAGCTCCCTAAGAGGAGGGCAGCCCCAGCATTTT. It specifies CASSLRGGQPQHF.